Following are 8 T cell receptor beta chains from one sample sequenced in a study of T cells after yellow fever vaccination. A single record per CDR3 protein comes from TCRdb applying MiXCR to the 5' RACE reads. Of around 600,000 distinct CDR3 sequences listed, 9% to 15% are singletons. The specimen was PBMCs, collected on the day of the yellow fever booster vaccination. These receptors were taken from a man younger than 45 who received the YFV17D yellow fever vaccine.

CDR3 protein: CAWRPIMDAYNEKLFF. The CDR3 DNA follows: TGTGCCTGGAGACCCATAATGGACGCATACAATGAAAAACTGTTTTTT. The V call is TRBV30, the J call TRBJ1-4; the D is unclear. CDR3 length equals 16 residues. Trimming took off 3 bases at V and 5 bases at J, with 19 bases between the two ends. Looked up from germline, CDR1 is GTSNPN and CDR2 is SVGIG (reference sequence).

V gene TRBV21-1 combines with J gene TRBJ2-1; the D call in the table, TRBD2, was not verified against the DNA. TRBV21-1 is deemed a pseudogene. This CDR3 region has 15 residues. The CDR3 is CASSKVAEASGEQFF. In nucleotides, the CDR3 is TGTGCCAGCAGCAAAGTAGCGGAGGCGAGCGGTGAGCAGTTCTTC.

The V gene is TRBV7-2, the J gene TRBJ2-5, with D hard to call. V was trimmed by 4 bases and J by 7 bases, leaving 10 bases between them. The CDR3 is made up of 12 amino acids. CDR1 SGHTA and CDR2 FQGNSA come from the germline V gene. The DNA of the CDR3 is TGTGCCAGCAGCTCCGCTCCTAGGACCCAGTACTTC. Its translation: CASSSAPRTQYF. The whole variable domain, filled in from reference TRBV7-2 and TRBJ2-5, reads GAGVSQSPSNKVTEKGKDVELRCDPISGHTALYWYRQSLGQGLEFLIYFQGNSAPDKSGLPSDRFSAERTGGSVSTLTIQRTQQEDSAVYLCASSSAPRTQYFGPGTRLLVL.

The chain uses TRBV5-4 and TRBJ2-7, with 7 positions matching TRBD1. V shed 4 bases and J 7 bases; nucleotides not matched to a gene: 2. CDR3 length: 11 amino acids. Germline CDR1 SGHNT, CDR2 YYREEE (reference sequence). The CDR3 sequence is CASSGGQEQYF. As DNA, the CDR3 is TGTGCCAGCAGCGGGGGACAGGAGCAGTACTTC.

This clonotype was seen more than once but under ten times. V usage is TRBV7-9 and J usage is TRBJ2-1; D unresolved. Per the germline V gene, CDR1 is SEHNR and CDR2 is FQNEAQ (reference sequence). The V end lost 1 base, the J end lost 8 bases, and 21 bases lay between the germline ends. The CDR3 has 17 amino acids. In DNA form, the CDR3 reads TGTGCCAGCAGCTTAGAAAGGCCGGTCTACTACTCGGATGAGCAGTTCTTC. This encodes CASSLERPVYYSDEQFF.

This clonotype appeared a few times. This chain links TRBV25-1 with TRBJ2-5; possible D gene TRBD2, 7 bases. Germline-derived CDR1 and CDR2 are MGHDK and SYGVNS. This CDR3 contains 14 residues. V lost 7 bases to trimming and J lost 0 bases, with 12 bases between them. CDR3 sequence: CASTKGGYQETQYF. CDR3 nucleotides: TGTGCCAGCACTAAGGGGGGGTACCAAGAGACCCAGTACTTC.

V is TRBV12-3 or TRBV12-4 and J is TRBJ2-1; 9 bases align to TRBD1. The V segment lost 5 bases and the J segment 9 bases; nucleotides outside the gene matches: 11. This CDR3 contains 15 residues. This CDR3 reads CASSTSGQGLLEQFF. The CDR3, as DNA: TGTGCCAGCAGTACCTCGGGACAGGGCCTCCTTGAGCAGTTCTTC.

CDR3 region: CASSLEVRRGRDEQFF. The CDR3 region has the DNA TGTGCCAGCAGCTTAGAGGTGAGGCGGGGGCGCGATGAGCAGTTCTTC. The rearrangement joins TRBV7-8 to TRBJ2-1, with D maybe TRBD2 (7 bases). V was pared by 1 base and J by 8 bases, with 18 bases between. The CDR3 is 16 amino acids. Germline assignment: CDR1 SGHVS and CDR2 FQNEAQ.